The present entry profiles one T cell receptor (beta chain) with its context. What it binds is unknown. This sample stems from a study of OX40 agonist ivuxolimab in advanced cancers. Patients who had autoimmune disease history or got systemic immunosuppression were left out. Study results and limitations: Not determined was the antigen specificity of the expanded peripheral T cells. Averaging showed that CD8+ T cells had more expanded clones than CD4+ did.

Measured with immunoSEQ multiplex PCR; TCRdb has only the in-frame clones, and not every one. The profile shows tens of thousands of clones, under 95% of them singletons. The starting material was CD4+ or CD8+ T cells sorted from blood, obtained in a trial of the OX40 agonist ivuxolimab. This receptor was taken from an adult with an advanced solid tumor such as melanoma, head and neck, liver or kidney cancer.

The CDR3: CASSSRQGGFGYTF. CDR3 sequence (DNA): TGTGCCAGCAGTTCTCGACAGGGGGGGTTTGGCTACACCTTC. The chain joins TRBV6-5 to TRBJ1-2, with 9 bases lining up with TRBD1. The ends lost 4 bases at V and 7 bases at J; junction bases unmatched: 7. CDR1 and CDR2 from the germline V gene are MNHEY and SVGAGI. This CDR3 comprises 14 residues.